These 10 T cell receptor beta chains originate from one sample sequenced in a study of shared clonotypes between healthy human individuals. CD45RO-negative CD8 cells positively selected for CCR7 made up the naive population, which excluded terminally differentiated effector memory CD45RA+ cells. Assay: immunoSEQ multiplex PCR; the TCRdb copy retains only in-frame clones and omits some. Seen here are around 2.1 million clones, roughly 91% observed once, and the top ten hold about 1.5%. The specimen was naive CD8+ T cells from PBMCs. Receptors were obtained from a man between 18 and 29 years old in good health. Some clones in this sample may be carry-over from other donors' samples.

The rearrangement links TRBV29-1 to TRBJ1-1; tentatively, D is TRBD1 (5 bases). Trimming left V 6 bases short and J 8 bases short, with 16 bases between. Germline values: CDR1 SQVTM, CDR2 ANQGSEA. The CDR3 covers 12 residues. The CDR3 DNA is TGCAGCGTCCAGATAATAGGGGTAGAAGCTTTCTTT. It codes for CSVQIIGVEAFF.

This CDR3 reads CAISEWRPSLEQYF. CDR3 nucleotide sequence: TGTGCCATCAGTGAGTGGCGGCCGAGCCTCGAGCAGTACTTC. V gene TRBV10-3 combines with J gene TRBJ2-7; no clear D gene. Germline V gene lookup returns CDR1 ENHRY and CDR2 SYGVKD. V lost 1 base and J 6 bases, leaving 13 bases between the germline ends. There are 14 residues in the CDR3.

This clone was found once. The V gene is TRBV27, the J gene TRBJ2-1; D not certain. The germline gives CDR1 MNHEY, CDR2 SMNVEV (reference sequence). The CDR3 covers 12 residues. V was trimmed by 4 bases and J by 5 bases, leaving 6 bases between them. The CDR3 DNA is TGTGCCAGCAGTTACATGAACAATGAGCAGTTCTTC. Its translation is CASSYMNNEQFF.

J is TRBJ1-2 and V is TRBV27; 7 bases map to TRBD1. Per germline, CDR1 MNHEY and CDR2 SMNVEV (reference sequence). The CDR3 contains 13 residues. Losses at the gene ends were 5 bases for V and 4 bases for J; bases not matched to a gene: 4. The CDR3 DNA follows: TGTGCCAGCAGTGACGGGACAGCCTATGGCTACACCTTC. It codes for CASSDGTAYGYTF.

This clone came up once. In the same sample, other DNA sequences code for this CDR3. V usage is TRBV9 and J usage is TRBJ1-4, with D possibly matching TRBD1 (6 bases). V gave up 0 bases and J gave up 2 bases, with 8 bases separating them. Germline V CDR1 and CDR2: SGDLS, YYNGEE. This CDR3 is built from 15 residues. CDR3 coding DNA: TGTGCCAGCAGCGTAGAGGGGGGGACTAATGAAAAACTGTTTTTT. Its translation is CASSVEGGTNEKLFF.

J is TRBJ2-3 and V is TRBV21-1. TRBV21-1 is tagged as a pseudogene. This CDR3 spans 17 amino acids. The CDR3 sequence: CASSHPATPRATDTQYF. The CDR3 region has the DNA TGTGCCAGCAGCCACCCGGCTACTCCAAGAGCCACAGATACGCAGTATTTT.

V gene TRBV14 combines with J gene TRBJ2-7, with 12 positions matching TRBD2. There are 19 residues in the CDR3. Per germline, CDR1 SGHDN and CDR2 FVKESK. V lost 0 bases and J lost 2; bases outside the gene matches: 11. The chain's CDR3 is CASSQDWTSGTSYPYEQYF. The CDR3 bases are TGTGCCAGCAGCCAAGATTGGACTAGCGGGACCTCGTACCCCTACGAGCAGTACTTC.

The chain links TRBV28 to TRBJ2-7; 7 nucleotides align to TRBD2. Germline CDR1 and CDR2: MDHEN and SYDVKM. The CDR3 is 16 residues long. Trimming removed 4 bases from V and 2 bases from J; junction bases left unmatched: 11. In DNA form, the CDR3 reads TGTGCCAGCAGTTCCCCGGCAGAGAGCGGGGCCTACGAGCAGTACTTC. Residues: CASSSPAESGAYEQYF. The entire variable domain, with the rest obtained from reference TRBV28 and TRBJ2-7, is as follows: DVKVTQSSRYLVKRTGEKVFLECVQDMDHENMFWYRQDPGLGLRLIYFSYDVKMKEKGDIPEGYSVSREKKERFSLILESASTNQTSMYLCASSSPAESGAYEQYFGPGTRLTVT.

The DNA of the CDR3 is TGTGCCAGCAGCTTACGACAGAACTATGGCTACACCTTC. The encoded protein is CASSLRQNYGYTF. J is TRBJ1-2 and V is TRBV5-8; D might be TRBD1 (5 bases). There are 13 residues in the CDR3. CDR1 is SGHTS and CDR2 is YDEGEE in the germline V gene. V was shortened by 2 bases and J by 2 bases, with 7 bases between the two germline ends.

CDR3 bases: TGTGCCAGCAGGACTGGGGGGAGTGTCTACAATGAGCAGTTCTTC. It specifies CASRTGGSVYNEQFF. The V call is TRBV28, the J call TRBJ2-1; D possibly corresponds to TRBD2 (6 bases). CDR1 MDHEN and CDR2 SYDVKM come from the germline V gene. The CDR3 is 15 amino acids. The V and J ends lost 6 bases and 3 bases respectively, with 15 bases between them. The full variable domain, rest sourced from reference TRBV28 and TRBJ2-1, is DVKVTQSSRYLVKRTGEKVFLECVQDMDHENMFWYRQDPGLGLRLIYFSYDVKMKEKGDIPEGYSVSREKKERFSLILESASTNQTSMYLCASRTGGSVYNEQFFGPGTRLTVL.